What follows describes a single TCR beta chain. This entry comes from a study of blood T cell repertoires in COVID-19. Overall study context: Some COVID-19 samples were acute and others convalescent; all came from the United States, Italy and Spain. T cells, B-cell-depleted T cells, or PBMCs provided the cDNA or gDNA that served as material.

With V trimmed by 5 bases and J by 15 bases, 6 bases remained unmatched. The germline CDR1 and CDR2 sequences are MDHEN and SYDVKM. This CDR3 region has 12 residues. Per the original data handling: From reference gene primer amplification, estimates of nucleated cell counts were derived. Some clones are missing from TCRdb's copy, which holds only in-frame ones; the method was immunoSEQ multiplex PCR. V, J and clone size reflect that table, while D and trimming were determined from the DNA. There are about 160,000 clones in the sample; around 84% occur only once, and roughly a fifth lies in the top ten.

The sequence was obtained from an elderly woman with acute or convalescent COVID-19. The genes are TRBV28 and TRBJ2-1; 11 bases match TRBD1. Sequencing was performed on peripheral blood. The CDR3 spells CASSPGQGAPFF. CDR3 bases: TGTGCCAGCAGTCCCGGACAGGGGGCTCCGTTCTTC. The full variable domain, in which reference TRBV28 and TRBJ2-1 provide the parts outside the CDR3, is DVKVTQSSRYLVKRTGEKVFLECVQDMDHENMFWYRQDPGLGLRLIYFSYDVKMKEKGDIPEGYSVSREKKERFSLILESASTNQTSMYLCASSPGQGAPFFGPGTRLTVL.